This T cell receptor (beta chain) originates from a study of neoadjuvant anti-PD-1 for oral cavity cancer. Study at large: Before surgery, most patients got three to four biweekly 3 mg/kg nivolumab doses. Regarding the study as a whole: TCR analyses covered only a few patients per response group.

Details on this clone: Its target is not known.

Patients were newly diagnosed with stage II-IVA oral cavity squamous cell carcinoma without prior systemic or radiation treatment. Cohort: HPV-negative, locally advanced oral cavity squamous cell carcinoma patients. TCRdb keeps only in-frame clones here, not all; method: immunoSEQ multiplex PCR. The sample contains 14,000 to 15,000 clones, about 67% of which appear only once. This material consisted of PBMCs, taken before nivolumab (anti-PD-1) treatment. The origin of this receptor is a person aged 40 to 85 with oral cavity squamous cell carcinoma.

DNA of the CDR3: TGTGCCAGCAGCCGCGGGGTGGCGGAGACCCAGTACTTC. It specifies CASSRGVAETQYF. The rearrangement uses TRBV7-2 and TRBJ2-5; tentative D call: TRBD2 (6 bases). There are 13 residues in the CDR3. Trimming removed 5 bases at V and 5 bases at J, with 12 bases between. Germline V CDR1 and CDR2: SGHTA, FQGNSA. Filled out from reference TRBV7-2 and TRBJ2-5, the complete variable domain reads GAGVSQSPSNKVTEKGKDVELRCDPISGHTALYWYRQSLGQGLEFLIYFQGNSAPDKSGLPSDRFSAERTGGSVSTLTIQRTQQEDSAVYLCASSRGVAETQYFGPGTRLLVL.